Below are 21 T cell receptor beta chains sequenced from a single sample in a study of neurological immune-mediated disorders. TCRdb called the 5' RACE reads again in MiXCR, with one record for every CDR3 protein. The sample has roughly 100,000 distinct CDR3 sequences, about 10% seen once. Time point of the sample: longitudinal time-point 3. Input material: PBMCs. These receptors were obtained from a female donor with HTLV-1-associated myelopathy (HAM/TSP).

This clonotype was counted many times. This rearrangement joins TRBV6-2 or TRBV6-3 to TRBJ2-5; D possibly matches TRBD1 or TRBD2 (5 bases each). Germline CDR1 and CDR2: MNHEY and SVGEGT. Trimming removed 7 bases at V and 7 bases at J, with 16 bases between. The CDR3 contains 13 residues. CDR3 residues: CASTRATRGTQYF. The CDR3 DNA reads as TGTGCCAGCACCCGAGCGACGAGGGGGACCCAGTACTTC.

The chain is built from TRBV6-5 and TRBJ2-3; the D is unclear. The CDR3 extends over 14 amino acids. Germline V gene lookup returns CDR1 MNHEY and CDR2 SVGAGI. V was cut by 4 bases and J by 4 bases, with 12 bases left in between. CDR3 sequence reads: CASSSPLTSDTQYF. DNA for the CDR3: TGTGCCAGCAGTTCCCCGCTCACCTCAGATACGCAGTATTTT.

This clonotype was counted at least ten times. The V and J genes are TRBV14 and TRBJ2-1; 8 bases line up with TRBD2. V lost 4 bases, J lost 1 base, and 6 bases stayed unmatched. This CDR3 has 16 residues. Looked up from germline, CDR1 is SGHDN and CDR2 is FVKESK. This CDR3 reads CASSRARGASYNEQFF. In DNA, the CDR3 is TGTGCCAGCAGCCGCGCGCGGGGGGCGTCCTACAATGAGCAGTTCTTC.

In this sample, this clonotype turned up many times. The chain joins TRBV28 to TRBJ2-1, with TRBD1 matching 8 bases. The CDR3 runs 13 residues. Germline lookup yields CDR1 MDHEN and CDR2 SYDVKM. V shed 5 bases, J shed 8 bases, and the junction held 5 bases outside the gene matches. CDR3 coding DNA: TGTGCCAGCAGTGTCAGGGGGCTGGATGAGCAGTTCTTC. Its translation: CASSVRGLDEQFF. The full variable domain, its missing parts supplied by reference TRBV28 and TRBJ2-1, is DVKVTQSSRYLVKRTGEKVFLECVQDMDHENMFWYRQDPGLGLRLIYFSYDVKMKEKGDIPEGYSVSREKKERFSLILESASTNQTSMYLCASSVRGLDEQFFGPGTRLTVL.

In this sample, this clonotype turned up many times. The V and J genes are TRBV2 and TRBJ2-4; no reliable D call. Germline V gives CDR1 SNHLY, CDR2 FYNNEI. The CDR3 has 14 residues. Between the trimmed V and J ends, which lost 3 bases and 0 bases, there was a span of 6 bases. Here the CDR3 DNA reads TGTGCCAGCAGTGACGGTATAGCCAAAAACATTCAGTACTTC. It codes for CASSDGIAKNIQYF.

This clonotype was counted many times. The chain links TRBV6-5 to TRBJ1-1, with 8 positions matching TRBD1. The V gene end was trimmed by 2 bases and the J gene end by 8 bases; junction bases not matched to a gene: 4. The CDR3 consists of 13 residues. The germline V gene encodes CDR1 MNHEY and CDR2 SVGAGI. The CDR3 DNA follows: TGTGCCAGCAGTTACCCAGGGGGCCTGGAAGCTTTCTTT. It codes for CASSYPGGLEAFF.

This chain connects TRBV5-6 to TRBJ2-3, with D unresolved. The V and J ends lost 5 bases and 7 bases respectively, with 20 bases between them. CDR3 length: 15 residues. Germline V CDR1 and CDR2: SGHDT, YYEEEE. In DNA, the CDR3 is TGTGCCAGCAGATCCGGTACAGCCAGCACGTATACGCAGTATTTT. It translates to CASRSGTASTYTQYF.

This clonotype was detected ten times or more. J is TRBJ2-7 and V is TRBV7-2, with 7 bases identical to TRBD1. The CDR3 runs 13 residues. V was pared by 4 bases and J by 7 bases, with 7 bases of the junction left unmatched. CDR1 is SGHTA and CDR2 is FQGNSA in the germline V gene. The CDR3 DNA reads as TGTGCCAGCAGCTCACAGACAGGGTGGGAGCAGTACTTC. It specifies CASSSQTGWEQYF. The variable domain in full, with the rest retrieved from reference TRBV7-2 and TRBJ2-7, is GAGVSQSPSNKVTEKGKDVELRCDPISGHTALYWYRQSLGQGLEFLIYFQGNSAPDKSGLPSDRFSAERTGGSVSTLTIQRTQQEDSAVYLCASSSQTGWEQYFGPGTRLTVT.

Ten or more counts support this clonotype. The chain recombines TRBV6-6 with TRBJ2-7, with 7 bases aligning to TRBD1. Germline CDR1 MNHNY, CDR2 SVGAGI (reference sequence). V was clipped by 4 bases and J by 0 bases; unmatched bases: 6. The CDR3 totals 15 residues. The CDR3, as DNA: TGTGCCAGCAGTTCCCGGGACAGCCTCTCCTACGAGCAGTACTTC. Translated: CASSSRDSLSYEQYF.

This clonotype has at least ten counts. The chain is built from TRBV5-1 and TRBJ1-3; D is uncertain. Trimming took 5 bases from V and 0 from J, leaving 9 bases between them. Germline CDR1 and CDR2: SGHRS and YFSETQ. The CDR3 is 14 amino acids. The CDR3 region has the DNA TGCGCCAGCAGAGAGAGGACCTCTGGAAACACCATATATTTT. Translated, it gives CASRERTSGNTIYF.

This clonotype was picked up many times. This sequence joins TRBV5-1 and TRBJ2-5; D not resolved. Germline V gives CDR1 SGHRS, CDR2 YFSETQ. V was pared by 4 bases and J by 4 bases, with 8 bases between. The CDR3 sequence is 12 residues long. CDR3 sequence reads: CASSVLGETQYF. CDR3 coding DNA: TGCGCCAGCAGCGTGCTCGGAGAGACCCAGTACTTC.

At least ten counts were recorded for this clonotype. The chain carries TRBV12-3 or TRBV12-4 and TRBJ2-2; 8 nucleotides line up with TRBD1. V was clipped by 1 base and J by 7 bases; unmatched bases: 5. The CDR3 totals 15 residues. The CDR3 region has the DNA TGTGCCAGCAGTTTAGTTTCCAGGGGGCTCGGGGAGCTGTTTTTT. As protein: CASSLVSRGLGELFF.

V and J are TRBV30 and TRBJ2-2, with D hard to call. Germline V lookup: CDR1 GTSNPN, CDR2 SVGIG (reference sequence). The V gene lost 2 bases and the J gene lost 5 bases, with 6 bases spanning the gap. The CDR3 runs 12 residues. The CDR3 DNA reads TGTGCCTGGAGTATAAGTACCGGGGAGCTGTTTTTT. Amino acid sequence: CAWSISTGELFF.

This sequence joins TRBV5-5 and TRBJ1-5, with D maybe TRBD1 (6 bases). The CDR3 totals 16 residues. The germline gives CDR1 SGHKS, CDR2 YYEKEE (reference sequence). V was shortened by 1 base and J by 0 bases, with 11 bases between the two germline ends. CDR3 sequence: CASSLWGRGSNQPQHF. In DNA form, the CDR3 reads TGTGCCAGCAGCTTGTGGGGCAGGGGTAGCAATCAGCCCCAGCATTTT.

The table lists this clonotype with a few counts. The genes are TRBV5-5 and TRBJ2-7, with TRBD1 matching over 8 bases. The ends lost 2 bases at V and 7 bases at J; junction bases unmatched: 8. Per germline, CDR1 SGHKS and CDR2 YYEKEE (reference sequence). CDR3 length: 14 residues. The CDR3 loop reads CASSFRTGGGEQYF. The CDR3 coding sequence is TGTGCCAGCAGCTTTCGCACAGGGGGAGGTGAGCAGTACTTC.

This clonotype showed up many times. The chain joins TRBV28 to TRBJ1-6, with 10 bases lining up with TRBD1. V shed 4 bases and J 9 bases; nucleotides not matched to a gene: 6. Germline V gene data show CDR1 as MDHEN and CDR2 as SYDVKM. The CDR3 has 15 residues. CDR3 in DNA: TGTGCCAGCAGTTACCCGGGACAGGGGAGTTCACCCCTCCACTTT. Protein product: CASSYPGQGSSPLHF.

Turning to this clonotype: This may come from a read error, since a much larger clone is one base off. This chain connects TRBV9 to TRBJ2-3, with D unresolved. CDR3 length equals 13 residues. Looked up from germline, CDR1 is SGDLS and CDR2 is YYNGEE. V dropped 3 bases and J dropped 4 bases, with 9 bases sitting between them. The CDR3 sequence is CASSAGYPDTQYF. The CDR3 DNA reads TGTGCCAGCAGCGCAGGTTACCCAGATACGCAGTATTTT.

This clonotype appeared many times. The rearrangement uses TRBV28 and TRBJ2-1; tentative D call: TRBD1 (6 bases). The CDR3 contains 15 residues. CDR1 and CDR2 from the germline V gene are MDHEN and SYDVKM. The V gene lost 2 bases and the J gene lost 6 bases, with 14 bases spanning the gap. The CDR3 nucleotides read TGTGCCAGCAGTTTAGGGGGCCAGTTATTCAATGAGCAGTTCTTC. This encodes CASSLGGQLFNEQFF. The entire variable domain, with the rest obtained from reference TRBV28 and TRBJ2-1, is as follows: DVKVTQSSRYLVKRTGEKVFLECVQDMDHENMFWYRQDPGLGLRLIYFSYDVKMKEKGDIPEGYSVSREKKERFSLILESASTNQTSMYLCASSLGGQLFNEQFFGPGTRLTVL.

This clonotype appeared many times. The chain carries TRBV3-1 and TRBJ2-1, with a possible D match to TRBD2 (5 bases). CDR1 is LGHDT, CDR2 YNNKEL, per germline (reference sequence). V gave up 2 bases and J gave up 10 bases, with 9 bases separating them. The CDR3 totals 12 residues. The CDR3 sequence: CASSQIWREQFF. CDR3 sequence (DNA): TGTGCCAGCAGCCAAATATGGAGGGAGCAGTTCTTC.

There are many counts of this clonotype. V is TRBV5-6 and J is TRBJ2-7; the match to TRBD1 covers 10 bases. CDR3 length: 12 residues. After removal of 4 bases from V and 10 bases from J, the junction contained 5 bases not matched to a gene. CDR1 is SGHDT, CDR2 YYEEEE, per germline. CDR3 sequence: CASSRDRGIQYF. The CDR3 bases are TGTGCCAGCAGCAGGGACAGGGGAATTCAGTACTTC.

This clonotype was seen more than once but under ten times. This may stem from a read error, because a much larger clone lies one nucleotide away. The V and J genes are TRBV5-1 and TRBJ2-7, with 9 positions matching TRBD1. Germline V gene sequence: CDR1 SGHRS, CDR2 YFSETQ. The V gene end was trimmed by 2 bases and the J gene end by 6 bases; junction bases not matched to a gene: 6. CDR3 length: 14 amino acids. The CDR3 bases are TGCGCCAGCAGCTTTACCGGGACAGGGACCGAGCAGTACTTC. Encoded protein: CASSFTGTGTEQYF.